The 25 T cell receptor beta chains presented below share a single source sample, sequenced in a study of metastatic and nonmetastatic thyroid tumors. No patient had received any treatment before thyroid surgery. MiXCR re-clonotyped the PCR reads for TCRdb. The sample yields roughly 98,000 clones, around 14% seen once. The sequencing sample was made of blood. All receptors come from a female donor with papillary thyroid cancer or a benign thyroid nodule (not recorded which). Some clones in this sample may be carry-over from other donors' samples.

This clone was seen a few times. Being one base from a much bigger clone, this may be a read error. The chain couples TRBV19 to TRBJ1-5, with no clear D. From germline, CDR1 is LNHDA and CDR2 SQIVND (reference sequence). Trimming removed 2 bases at V and 0 bases at J, with 8 bases between. There are 15 residues in the CDR3. The CDR3 protein is CASSIRGISNQPQHF. CDR3 sequence (DNA): TGTGCCAGTAGTATACGAGGTATTAGCAATCAGCCCCAGCATTTT.

This clone has more than one count but fewer than ten. This may come from a read error, since a much larger clone is one base off. DNA for the CDR3: TGTGCCAGCAGCCAACTCTACGAGCAGTACTTC. Encoded protein: CASSQLYEQYF. The J gene is TRBJ2-7, the V gene TRBV3-1; D remains ambiguous. Germline CDR1 and CDR2: LGHDT and YNNKEL (reference sequence). V gave up 2 bases and J gave up 3 bases, with 2 bases separating them. The CDR3 length is 11 residues.

This clone has more than one count but fewer than ten. Being one base from a much bigger clone, this may be a read error. Other DNA variants within this sample encode the same CDR3. V and J are TRBV3-1 and TRBJ1-4; D not certain. CDR3 length: 15 residues. Germline-derived CDR1 and CDR2 are LGHDT and YNNKEL (reference sequence). Trimming took 0 bases from V and 7 from J, leaving 12 bases between them. CDR3 nucleotide sequence: TGTGCCAGCAGCCAAGATGGAGGCGCACGTGAAAAACTGTTTTTT. Its protein product is CASSQDGGAREKLFF.

This clone has ten or more counts. The chain carries TRBV2 and TRBJ1-6; D unclear. Per germline, CDR1 SNHLY and CDR2 FYNNEI. The CDR3 has 12 amino acids. V lost 6 bases and J 6 bases, leaving 6 bases between the germline ends. This CDR3 reads CASRRFNSPLHF. The CDR3 DNA reads as TGTGCCAGCAGAAGATTTAATTCACCCCTCCACTTT.

This clone was found once. With a much larger clone just one base away, this may be a read error. The chain combines TRBV4-2 with TRBJ1-1, with D hard to call. CDR1 is LGHNA, CDR2 YNFKEQ, per germline. The CDR3 is 14 residues long. Written as DNA, the CDR3 is TGTGCCGGCAGCCAAGAAGAAAGGAGCACTGAAGCTTTCTTT. Protein sequence: CAGSQEERSTEAFF.

The rearrangement links TRBV28 to TRBJ2-7; D possibly corresponds to TRBD1 (5 bases). CDR3 length: 14 amino acids. Trimming shortened V by 3 bases and J by 5 bases, and 14 bases separated the two germline ends. Germline CDR1 MDHEN, CDR2 SYDVKM. CDR3 protein: CASSFPTGRDEQYF. For the CDR3, the DNA is TGTGCCAGCAGTTTTCCTACAGGAAGGGACGAGCAGTACTTC.

There are many counts of this clone. The chain is built from TRBV19 and TRBJ1-5, with 7 nucleotides matching TRBD1. The CDR3 loop spans 14 amino acids. From germline, CDR1 is LNHDA and CDR2 SQIVND (reference sequence). The ends lost 2 bases at V and 7 bases at J; junction bases unmatched: 5. CDR3 nucleotide sequence: TGTGCCAGTAGTATAAAGGGGGCCAACCAGCCCCAGCATTTT. Residues: CASSIKGANQPQHF.

This chain connects TRBV5-1 to TRBJ2-3; 10 bases map to TRBD2. From germline, CDR1 is SGHRS and CDR2 YFSETQ. V shed 7 bases and J 1 base; nucleotides not matched to a gene: 6. The CDR3 sequence is 15 residues long. In DNA form, the CDR3 reads TGCGCCAGCCAGAGGACTAGCGGACGCACAGATACGCAGTATTTT. The encoded protein is CASQRTSGRTDTQYF.

This clone was observed many times. This chain links TRBV5-1 with TRBJ2-7; D unresolved. The CDR3 has 14 residues. Between the trimmed V and J ends, which lost 2 bases and 0 bases, there was a span of 9 bases. The germline CDR1 and CDR2 sequences are SGHRS and YFSETQ. The CDR3: CASSFEVSSYEQYF. As DNA, the CDR3 is TGCGCCAGCAGCTTTGAGGTTAGCTCCTACGAGCAGTACTTC.

This clone was found many times. The V and J genes are TRBV10-1 and TRBJ2-7; no clear D gene. Germline CDR1 is WNHNN and CDR2 is SYGVQD (reference sequence). This CDR3 comprises 12 residues. V lost 6 bases and J lost 2, with 8 bases in between. The CDR3 nucleotides read TGCGCCAGCAGGGGGTCGACCTACGAGCAGTACTTC. This translates into CASRGSTYEQYF.

This clone was detected ten times or more. V is TRBV5-1 and J is TRBJ2-5, with D maybe TRBD2 (7 bases). Germline V gene data show CDR1 as SGHRS and CDR2 as YFSETQ. The CDR3 extends over 16 amino acids. Deletions cut 5 bases from V and 2 bases from J, with 19 bases between. The CDR3 here is CASRLGWRGPQETQYF. CDR3 DNA: TGCGCCAGCAGGCTCGGATGGCGGGGGCCACAAGAGACCCAGTACTTC. Filled out from reference TRBV5-1 and TRBJ2-5, the complete variable domain reads KAGVTQTPRYLIKTRGQQVTLSCSPISGHRSVSWYQQTPGQGLQFLFEYFSETQRNKGNFPGRFSGRQFSNSRSEMNVSTLELGDSALYLCASRLGWRGPQETQYFGPGTRLLVL.

Concerning this clone itself: At one of its ends the junction is not consistent with the germline gene, which may arise from a read error. V is TRBV19 and J is TRBJ1-4; D is perhaps TRBD1 (5 bases). The CDR3 has 15 residues. CDR1 and CDR2 (germline): LNHDA, SQIVND (reference sequence). DNA of the CDR3: TGTGCCAGTAGTCCTCCTTCGGGGGGAAGTGAAAAACTGTTCTTT. Protein: CASSPPSGGSEKLFF.

This clone was observed a handful of times. The V and J genes are TRBV6-1 and TRBJ2-7, with TRBD1 matching 10 bases. Germline V gives CDR1 MNHNS, CDR2 SASEGT. The CDR3 is 15 residues long. J gave up 0 bases and V 1 base, and 0 bases lay outside the gene matches. CDR3 protein: CASSEGTGGSYEQYV. In nucleotides, the CDR3 is TGTGCCAGCAGTGAAGGGACAGGGGGCTCCTACGAGCAGTACGTC.

This clone was detected only a few times. Since a much larger clone is just one base distant, this may be a read error. V and J are TRBV9 and TRBJ2-2; D possibly corresponds to TRBD2 (5 bases). The CDR3 spans 11 residues. Germline V gives CDR1 SGDLS, CDR2 YYNGEE. The CDR3 DNA reads as TGTGCCAGCAGCAACACCGGGAAGCTGTTTTTT. The encoded protein is CASSNTGKLFF.

This clone came up a few times. Germline is not matched at one junction end, which may reflect a read error. The CDR3 sequence: CAISRSPTSGGETKYF. DNA for the CDR3: TGTGCCATCAGCAGATCCCCAACTAGCGGGGGAGAGACCAAGTACTTC. This chain links TRBV15 with TRBJ2-5, with TRBD2 matching 11 bases. CDR1 and CDR2 from the germline V gene are LNHNV and YYDKDF (reference sequence). This CDR3 has 16 amino acids.

This clone was seen repeatedly, ten times or more. The chain combines TRBV14 with TRBJ1-1; possible D gene TRBD1, 5 bases. In germline, CDR1 is SGHDN, CDR2 FVKESK. V was clipped by 2 bases and J by 5 bases, with 12 bases between them. This CDR3 is 14 amino acids long. CDR3 nucleotides: TGTGCCAGCAGCCAACGGGGCTCGGGGACTGAAGCTTTCTTT. Residues: CASSQRGSGTEAFF. Full variable domain (outside the CDR3, taken from reference TRBV14 and TRBJ1-1): EAGVTQFPSHSVIEKGQTVTLRCDPISGHDNLYWYRRVMGKEIKFLLHFVKESKQDESGMPNNRFLAERTGGTYSTLKVQPAELEDSGVYFCASSQRGSGTEAFFGQGTRLTVV.

There are a few counts of this clone. The junction departs from the called germline gene at one end, perhaps through a read error. The chain couples TRBV6-6 to TRBJ1-6; D is possibly TRBD1 (5 bases). CDR3 size: 18 residues. Per the germline V gene, CDR1 is MNHNY and CDR2 is SVGAGI (reference sequence). This CDR3 reads CASSYWGGTKGHRSHLHF. The CDR3 DNA is TGTGCCAGCAGTTACTGGGGGGGGACGAAGGGCCACCGATCACACCTCCACTTT.

This clone appeared many times. The chain joins TRBV5-1 to TRBJ1-1; D call uncertain. The CDR3 sequence is 13 residues long. Between the trimmed V and J ends, which lost 3 bases and 0 bases, there was a span of 6 bases. Germline assignment: CDR1 SGHRS and CDR2 YFSETQ. Here the CDR3 reads CASSSPLNTEAFF. The DNA for the CDR3 is TGCGCCAGCAGCTCCCCCCTGAACACTGAAGCTTTCTTT.

This clone was seen ten or more times. The genes are TRBV6-1 and TRBJ1-3; 7 nucleotides line up with TRBD1. The J segment lost 0 bases and the V segment lost 5 bases, leaving 7 bases of the junction unmatched. The CDR3 runs to 16 residues. CDR1 is MNHNS, CDR2 SASEGT, per germline. DNA for the CDR3: TGTGCCAGCAGTTCGAAGACAGGGAGCTCTGGAAACACCATATATTTT. This encodes CASSSKTGSSGNTIYF.

The chain uses TRBV6-2 or TRBV6-3 and TRBJ1-6; 7 bases line up with TRBD1. V lost 7 bases and J lost 8; bases outside the gene matches: 17. The CDR3 contains 17 residues. Germline lookup yields CDR1 MNHEY and CDR2 SVGEGT. The CDR3 coding sequence is TGTGCCAGCATTCCCCACAGGGGCGGGATATTTGATTCACCCCTCCACTTT. Its translation is CASIPHRGGIFDSPLHF.

J is TRBJ2-3 and V is TRBV19; no clear D. V lost 4 bases and J lost 1, with 12 bases in between. The CDR3 runs 15 residues. Germline CDR1 reads LNHDA; CDR2 reads SQIVND (reference sequence). The CDR3 region is CASSNPYRRTDTQYF. CDR3 in DNA: TGTGCCAGTAGTAATCCATACCGACGCACAGATACGCAGTATTTT.

This clone appeared a few times. This rearrangement joins TRBV7-9 to TRBJ2-5, with a weak D call TRBD1 (6 bases). The germline CDR1 and CDR2 sequences are SEHNR and FQNEAQ (reference sequence). CDR3 length: 14 residues. The ends were cut back, 1 base at V and 4 bases at J, with 10 bases in the middle. CDR3 sequence reads: CASSLVAGAETQYF. The CDR3 bases are TGTGCCAGCAGCTTAGTGGCAGGGGCAGAGACCCAGTACTTC.

This clone was counted ten times or more. V is TRBV6-2 or TRBV6-3 and J is TRBJ2-1; D possibly corresponds to TRBD1 (6 bases). With 6 bases removed from V and 9 bases from J, the gap between germline ends came to 15 bases. Per germline, CDR1 MNHEY and CDR2 SVGEGT. This CDR3 is built from 13 residues. CDR3 protein: CASRSGTISEQFF. CDR3 bases: TGTGCCAGCAGATCTGGGACAATCAGTGAGCAGTTCTTC.

Many counts were recorded for this clone. The CDR3 loop is CATSPEAGTGYTF. CDR3 in DNA: TGTGCCACCAGCCCCGAGGCGGGGACGGGCTACACCTTC. This chain uses TRBV15 with TRBJ1-2; D perhaps matches TRBD1 (5 bases). V lost 5 bases and J lost 8, with 15 bases in between. Germline loops: CDR1 LNHNV, CDR2 YYDKDF (reference sequence). The CDR3 is 13 amino acids.

In its sample, this clone was seen many times. The chain recombines TRBV14 with TRBJ2-7; 12 bases map to TRBD2. Trimming removed 4 bases from V and 3 bases from J; junction bases left unmatched: 13. Germline loops: CDR1 SGHDN, CDR2 FVKESK. The CDR3 totals 18 residues. The CDR3 DNA reads as TGTGCCAGCAGCCGAGGGACTAGCGGGCTATCCTATGGCTACGAGCAGTACTTC. Its protein product is CASSRGTSGLSYGYEQYF.